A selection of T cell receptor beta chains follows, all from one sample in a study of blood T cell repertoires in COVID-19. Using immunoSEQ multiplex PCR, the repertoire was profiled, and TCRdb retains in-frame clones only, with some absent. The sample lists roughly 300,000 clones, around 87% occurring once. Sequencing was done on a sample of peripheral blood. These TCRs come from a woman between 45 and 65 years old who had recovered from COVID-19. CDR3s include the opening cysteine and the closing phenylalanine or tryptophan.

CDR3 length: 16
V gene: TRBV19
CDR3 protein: CASSIDVLADQETQYF

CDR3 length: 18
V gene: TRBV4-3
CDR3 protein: CASSPRTSGGTYQETQYF

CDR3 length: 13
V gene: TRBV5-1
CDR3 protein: CASSLGENQPQHF

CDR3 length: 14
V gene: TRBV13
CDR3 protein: CASSLGRRGYGYTF

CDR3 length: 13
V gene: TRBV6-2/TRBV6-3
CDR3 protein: CASSWASNQPQHF

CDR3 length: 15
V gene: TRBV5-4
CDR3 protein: CASRADTQFYNEQFF

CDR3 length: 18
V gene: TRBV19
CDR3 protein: CASSPTSGRNGDTGELFF

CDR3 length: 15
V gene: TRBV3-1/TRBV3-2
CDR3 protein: CASTQASVTGNTIYF

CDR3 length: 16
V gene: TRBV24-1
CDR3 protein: CATRSSGTGGHGELFF

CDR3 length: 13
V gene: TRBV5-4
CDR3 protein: CASSLGGGDEAFF

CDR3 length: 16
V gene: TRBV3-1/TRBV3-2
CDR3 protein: CASSQFAGANTGELFF

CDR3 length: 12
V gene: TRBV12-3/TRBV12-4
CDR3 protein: CASSSYTYEQFF

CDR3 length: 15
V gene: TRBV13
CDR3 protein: CASSIQGASYNEQFF

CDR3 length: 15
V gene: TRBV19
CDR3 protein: CASSIDARQRTGAFF

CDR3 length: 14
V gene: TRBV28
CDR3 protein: CASSFKLTRNEQFF

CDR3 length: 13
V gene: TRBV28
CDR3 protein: CASFSGGGGTQYF

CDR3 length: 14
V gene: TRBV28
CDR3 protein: CASSLDLRVYEQYF